This T cell receptor (beta chain) comes out of a study of blood T cell repertoires in COVID-19. In the study overall: Samples of COVID-19 (acute and convalescent) were obtained from the United States, Italy and Spain. T cells, B-cell-depleted T cells, or PBMCs supplied cDNA or gDNA.

Authors' methods: The authors estimated nucleated cell counts from reference gene primer amplification. Sequenced by immunoSEQ multiplex PCR; TCRdb stores in-frame clones only, minus some. The D gene and trimming were derived from the DNA, and the V and J assignments and clone size from that table. The profile shows around 270,000 clones, 70% to 90% of them singletons. The Seattle patients joined while their infection was active and were tracked longitudinally afterward. With 4 bases removed from V and 1 base from J, the gap between germline ends came to 7 bases. The V gene's germline CDR1 is SEHNR and CDR2 FQNEAQ (reference sequence). This CDR3 has 13 amino acids.

Sequencing used peripheral blood. The chain uses TRBV7-9 and TRBJ1-1, with D perhaps matching TRBD1 (5 bases). The receptor's source is a woman aged 55-69 years with COVID-19, enrolled during active disease. This chain's CDR3 is CASSWGENTEAFF. The CDR3 DNA is TGTGCCAGCAGCTGGGGGGAGAACACTGAAGCTTTCTTT.